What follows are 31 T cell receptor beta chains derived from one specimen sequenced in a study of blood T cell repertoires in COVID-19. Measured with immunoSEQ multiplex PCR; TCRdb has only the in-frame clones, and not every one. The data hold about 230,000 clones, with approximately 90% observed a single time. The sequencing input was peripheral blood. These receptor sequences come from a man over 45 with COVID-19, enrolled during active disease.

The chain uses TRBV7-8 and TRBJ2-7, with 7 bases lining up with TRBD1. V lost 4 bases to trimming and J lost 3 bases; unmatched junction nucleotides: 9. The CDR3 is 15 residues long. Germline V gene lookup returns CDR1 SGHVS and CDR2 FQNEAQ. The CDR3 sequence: CASSSRRDSHYEQYF. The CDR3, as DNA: TGTGCCAGCAGCTCCCGCCGGGACAGCCACTACGAGCAGTACTTC.

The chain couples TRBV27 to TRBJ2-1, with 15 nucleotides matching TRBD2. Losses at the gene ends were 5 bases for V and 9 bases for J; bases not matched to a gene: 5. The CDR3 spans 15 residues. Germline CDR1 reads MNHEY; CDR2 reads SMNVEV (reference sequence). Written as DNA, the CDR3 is TGTGCCAGCAGTAGGACTAGCGGGGGGGCAAGTGAGCAGTTCTTC. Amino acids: CASSRTSGGASEQFF.

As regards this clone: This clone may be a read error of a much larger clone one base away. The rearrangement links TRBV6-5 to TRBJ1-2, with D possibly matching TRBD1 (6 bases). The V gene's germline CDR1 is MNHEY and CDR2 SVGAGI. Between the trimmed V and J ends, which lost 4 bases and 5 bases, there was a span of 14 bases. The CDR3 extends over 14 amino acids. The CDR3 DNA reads TGTGCCAGCAGTTCCGGGACATCATTTTATGGCTACACCTTC. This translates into CASSSGTSFYGYTF.

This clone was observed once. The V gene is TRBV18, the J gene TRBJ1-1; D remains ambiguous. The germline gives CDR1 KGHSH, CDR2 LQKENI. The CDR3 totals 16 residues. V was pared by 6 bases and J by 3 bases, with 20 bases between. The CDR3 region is CASSPRSVGGDTEAFF. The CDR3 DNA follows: TGTGCCAGCTCCCCCCGGTCTGTGGGAGGAGACACTGAAGCTTTCTTT.

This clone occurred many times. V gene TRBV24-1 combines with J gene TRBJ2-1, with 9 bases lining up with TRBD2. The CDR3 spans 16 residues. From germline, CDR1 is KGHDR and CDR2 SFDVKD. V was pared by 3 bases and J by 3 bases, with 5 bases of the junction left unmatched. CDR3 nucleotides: TGTGCCACCAGTGATATTAGCGGGGGCGACTACAATGAGCAGTTCTTC. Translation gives CATSDISGGDYNEQFF.

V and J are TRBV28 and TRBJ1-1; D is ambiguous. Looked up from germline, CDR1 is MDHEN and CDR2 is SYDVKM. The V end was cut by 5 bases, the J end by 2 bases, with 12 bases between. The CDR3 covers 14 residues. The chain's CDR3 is CASSITAYNTEAFF. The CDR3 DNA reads TGTGCCAGCAGTATAACAGCTTATAACACTGAAGCTTTCTTT. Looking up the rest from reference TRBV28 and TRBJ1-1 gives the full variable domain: DVKVTQSSRYLVKRTGEKVFLECVQDMDHENMFWYRQDPGLGLRLIYFSYDVKMKEKGDIPEGYSVSREKKERFSLILESASTNQTSMYLCASSITAYNTEAFFGQGTRLTVV.

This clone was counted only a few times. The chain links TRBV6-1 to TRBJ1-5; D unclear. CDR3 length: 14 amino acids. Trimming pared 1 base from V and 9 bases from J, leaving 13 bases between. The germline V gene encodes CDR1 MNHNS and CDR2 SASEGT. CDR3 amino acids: CASSEGMSVLPQHF. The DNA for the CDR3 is TGTGCCAGCAGTGAAGGCATGAGTGTTTTGCCCCAGCATTTT.

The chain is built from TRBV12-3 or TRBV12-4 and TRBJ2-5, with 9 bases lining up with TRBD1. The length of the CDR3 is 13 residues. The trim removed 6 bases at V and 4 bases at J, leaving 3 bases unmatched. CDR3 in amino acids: CASSTGGAETQYF. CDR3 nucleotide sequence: TGTGCCAGCAGCACAGGGGGCGCAGAGACCCAGTACTTC.

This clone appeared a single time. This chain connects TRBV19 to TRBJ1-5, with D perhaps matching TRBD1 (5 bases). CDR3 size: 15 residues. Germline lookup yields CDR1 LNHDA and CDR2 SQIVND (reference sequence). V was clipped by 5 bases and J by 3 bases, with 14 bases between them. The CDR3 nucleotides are TGTGCCAGTAGTCCGCCGGACACACACAATCAGCCCCAGCATTTT. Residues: CASSPPDTHNQPQHF.

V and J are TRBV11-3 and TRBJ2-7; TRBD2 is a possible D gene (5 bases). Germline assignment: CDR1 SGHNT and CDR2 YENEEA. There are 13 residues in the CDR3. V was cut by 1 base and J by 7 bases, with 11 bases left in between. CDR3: CASSLGGAGEQYF. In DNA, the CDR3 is TGTGCCAGCAGCTTAGGGGGAGCCGGGGAGCAGTACTTC. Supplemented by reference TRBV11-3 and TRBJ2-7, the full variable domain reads EAGVVQSPRYKIIEKKQPVAFWCNPISGHNTLYWYLQNLGQGPELLIRYENEEAVDDSQLPKDRFSAERLKGVDSTLKIQPAELGDSAVYLCASSLGGAGEQYFGPGTRLTVT.

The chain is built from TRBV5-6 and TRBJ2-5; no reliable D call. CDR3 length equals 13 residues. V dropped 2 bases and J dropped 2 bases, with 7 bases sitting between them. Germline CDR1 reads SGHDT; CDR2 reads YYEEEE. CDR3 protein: CASSLSAQETQYF. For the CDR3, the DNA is TGTGCCAGCAGCTTAAGCGCACAAGAGACCCAGTACTTC. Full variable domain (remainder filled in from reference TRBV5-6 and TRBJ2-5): DAGVTQSPTHLIKTRGQQVTLRCSPKSGHDTVSWYQQALGQGPQFIFQYYEEEERQRGNFPDRFSGHQFPNYSSELNVNALLLGDSALYLCASSLSAQETQYFGPGTRLLVL.

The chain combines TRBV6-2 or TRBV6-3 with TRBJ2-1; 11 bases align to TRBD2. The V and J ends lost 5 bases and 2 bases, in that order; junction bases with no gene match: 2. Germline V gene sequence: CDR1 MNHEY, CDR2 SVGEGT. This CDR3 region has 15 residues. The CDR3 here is CASSRLAGPYNEQFF. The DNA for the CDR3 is TGTGCCAGCAGTCGACTAGCGGGACCCTACAATGAGCAGTTCTTC.

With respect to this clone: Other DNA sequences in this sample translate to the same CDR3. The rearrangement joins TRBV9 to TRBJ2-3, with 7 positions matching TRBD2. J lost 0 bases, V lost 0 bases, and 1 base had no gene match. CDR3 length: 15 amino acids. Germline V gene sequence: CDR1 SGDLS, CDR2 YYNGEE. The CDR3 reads CASSVGLASTDTQYF. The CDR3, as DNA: TGTGCCAGCAGCGTAGGACTAGCTAGCACAGATACGCAGTATTTT. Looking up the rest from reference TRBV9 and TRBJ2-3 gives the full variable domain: DSGVTQTPKHLITATGQRVTLRCSPRSGDLSVYWYQQSLDQGLQFLIQYYNGEERAKGNILERFSAQQFPDLHSELNLSSLELGDSALYFCASSVGLASTDTQYFGPGTRLTVL.

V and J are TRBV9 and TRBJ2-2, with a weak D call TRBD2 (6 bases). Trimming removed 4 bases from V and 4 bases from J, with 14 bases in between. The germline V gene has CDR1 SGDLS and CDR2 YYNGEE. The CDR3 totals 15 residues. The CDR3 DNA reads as TGTGCCAGCAGCTATGGCGGGACTCCCACCGGGGAGCTGTTTTTT. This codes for CASSYGGTPTGELFF.

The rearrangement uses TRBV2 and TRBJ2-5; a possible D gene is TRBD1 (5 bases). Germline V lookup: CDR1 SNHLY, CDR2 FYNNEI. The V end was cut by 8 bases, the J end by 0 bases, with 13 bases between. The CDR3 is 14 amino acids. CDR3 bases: TGTGCCAGCGGGTCAGGGATGTACCAAGAGACCCAGTACTTC. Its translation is CASGSGMYQETQYF.

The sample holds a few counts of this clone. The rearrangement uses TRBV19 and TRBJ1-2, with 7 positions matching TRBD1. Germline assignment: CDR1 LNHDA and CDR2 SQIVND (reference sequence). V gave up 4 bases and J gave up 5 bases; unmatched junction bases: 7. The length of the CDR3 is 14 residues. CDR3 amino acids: CASSTPGQLYGYTF. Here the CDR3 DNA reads TGTGCCAGTAGTACTCCGGGACAGCTTTATGGCTACACCTTC.

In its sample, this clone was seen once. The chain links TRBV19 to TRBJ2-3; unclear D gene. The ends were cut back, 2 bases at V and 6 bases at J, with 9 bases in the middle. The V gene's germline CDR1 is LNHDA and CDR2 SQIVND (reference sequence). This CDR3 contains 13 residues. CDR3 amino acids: CASSITVFDTQYF. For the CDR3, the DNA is TGTGCCAGTAGTATAACGGTGTTTGATACGCAGTATTTT.

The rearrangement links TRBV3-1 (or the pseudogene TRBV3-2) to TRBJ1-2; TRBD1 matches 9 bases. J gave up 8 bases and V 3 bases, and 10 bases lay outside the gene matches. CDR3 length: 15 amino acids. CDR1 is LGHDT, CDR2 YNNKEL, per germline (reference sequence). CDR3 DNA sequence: TGTGCCAGCAGCCAGAACACAGGGGGCGCGAAGGGCTACACCTTC. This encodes CASSQNTGGAKGYTF.

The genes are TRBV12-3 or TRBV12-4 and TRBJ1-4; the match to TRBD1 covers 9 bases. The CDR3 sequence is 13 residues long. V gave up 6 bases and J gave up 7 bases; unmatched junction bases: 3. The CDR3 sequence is CASRQGAREKLFF. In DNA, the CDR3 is TGTGCCAGCAGACAGGGGGCGCGTGAAAAACTGTTTTTT.

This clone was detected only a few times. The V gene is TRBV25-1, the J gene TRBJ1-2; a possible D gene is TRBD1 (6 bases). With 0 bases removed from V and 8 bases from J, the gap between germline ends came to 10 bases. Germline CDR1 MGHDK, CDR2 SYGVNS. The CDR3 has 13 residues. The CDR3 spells CASSEYTGLGYTF. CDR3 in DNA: TGTGCCAGCAGTGAATATACAGGGTTAGGCTACACCTTC.

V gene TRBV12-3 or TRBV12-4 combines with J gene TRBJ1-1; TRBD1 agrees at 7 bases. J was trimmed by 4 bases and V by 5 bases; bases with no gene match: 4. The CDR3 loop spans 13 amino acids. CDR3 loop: CASSNQGVTEAFF. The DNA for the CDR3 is TGTGCCAGCAGTAACCAGGGGGTCACTGAAGCTTTCTTT.

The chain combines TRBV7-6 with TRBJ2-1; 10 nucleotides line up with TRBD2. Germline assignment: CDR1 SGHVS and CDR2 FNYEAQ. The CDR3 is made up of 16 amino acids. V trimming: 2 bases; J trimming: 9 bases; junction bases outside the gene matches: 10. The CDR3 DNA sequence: TGTGCCAGCAGCTTAAGTGTACCTAGCGGGAGTCTTGAGCAGTTCTTC. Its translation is CASSLSVPSGSLEQFF.

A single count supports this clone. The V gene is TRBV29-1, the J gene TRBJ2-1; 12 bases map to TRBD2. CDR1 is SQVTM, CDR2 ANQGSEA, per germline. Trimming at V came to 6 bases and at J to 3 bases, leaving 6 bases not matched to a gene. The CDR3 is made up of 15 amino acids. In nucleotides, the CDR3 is TGCAGCGTAACCCTAGCGGGAGGGGTCTACAATGAGCAGTTCTTC. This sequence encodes CSVTLAGGVYNEQFF.

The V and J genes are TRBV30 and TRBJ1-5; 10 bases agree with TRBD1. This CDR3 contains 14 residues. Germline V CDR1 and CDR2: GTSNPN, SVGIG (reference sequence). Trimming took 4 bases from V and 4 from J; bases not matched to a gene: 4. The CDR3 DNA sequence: TGTGCCTGGATGGGACAGGGGATTAATCAGCCCCAGCATTTT. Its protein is CAWMGQGINQPQHF.

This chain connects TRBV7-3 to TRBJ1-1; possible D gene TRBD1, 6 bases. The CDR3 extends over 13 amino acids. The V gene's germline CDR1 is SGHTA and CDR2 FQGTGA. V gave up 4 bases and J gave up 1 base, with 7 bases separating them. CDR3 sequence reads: CASSSGQNTEAFF. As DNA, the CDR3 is TGTGCCAGCAGCTCGGGACAGAACACTGAAGCTTTCTTT.

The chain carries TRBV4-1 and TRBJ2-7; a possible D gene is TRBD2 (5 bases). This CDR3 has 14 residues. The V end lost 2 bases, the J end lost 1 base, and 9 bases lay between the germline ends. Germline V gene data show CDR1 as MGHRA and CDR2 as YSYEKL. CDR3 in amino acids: CASSQMEESYEQYF. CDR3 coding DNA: TGCGCCAGCAGCCAAATGGAGGAGTCCTACGAGCAGTACTTC.

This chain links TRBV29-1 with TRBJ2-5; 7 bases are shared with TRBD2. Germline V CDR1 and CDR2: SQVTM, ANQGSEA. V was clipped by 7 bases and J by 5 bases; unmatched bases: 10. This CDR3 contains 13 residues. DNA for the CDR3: TGCAGCGCCGCCCCCGGGGGGTTGGAGACCCAGTACTTC. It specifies CSAAPGGLETQYF. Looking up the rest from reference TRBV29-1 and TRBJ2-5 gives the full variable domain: SAVISQKPSRDICQRGTSLTIQCQVDSQVTMMFWYRQQPGQSLTLIATANQGSEATYESGFVIDKFPISRPNLTFSTLTVSNMSPEDSSIYLCSAAPGGLETQYFGPGTRLLVL.

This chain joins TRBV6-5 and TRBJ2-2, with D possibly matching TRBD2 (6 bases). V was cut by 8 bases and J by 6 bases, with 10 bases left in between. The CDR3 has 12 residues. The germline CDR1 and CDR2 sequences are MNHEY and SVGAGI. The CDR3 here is CASGGYSGELFF. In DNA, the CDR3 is TGTGCCAGCGGGGGGTATTCCGGGGAGCTGTTTTTT.

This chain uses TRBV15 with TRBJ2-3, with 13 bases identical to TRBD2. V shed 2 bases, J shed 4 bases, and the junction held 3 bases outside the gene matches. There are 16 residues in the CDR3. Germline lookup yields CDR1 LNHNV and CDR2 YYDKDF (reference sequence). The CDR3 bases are TGTGCCACCAGCAGACCACTAGCGGGAGGGGCAGATACGCAGTATTTT. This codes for CATSRPLAGGADTQYF.

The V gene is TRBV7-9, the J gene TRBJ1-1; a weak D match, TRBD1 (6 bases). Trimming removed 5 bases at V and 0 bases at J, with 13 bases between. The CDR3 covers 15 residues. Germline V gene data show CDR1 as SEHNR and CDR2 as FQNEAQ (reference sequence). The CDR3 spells CASSILQGMNTEAFF. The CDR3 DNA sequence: TGTGCCAGCAGCATCCTACAGGGTATGAACACTGAAGCTTTCTTT.

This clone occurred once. The CDR3 DNA reads TGTGCCAGTAGCGACCTCAGGACTAACTATGGCTACACCTTC. It translates to CASSDLRTNYGYTF. V is TRBV19 and J is TRBJ1-2; the D is unclear. The CDR3 has 14 residues. Per the germline V gene, CDR1 is LNHDA and CDR2 is SQIVND (reference sequence). Trimming cost V 6 bases and J 0 bases, with 11 bases left between them. The entire variable domain, with the rest obtained from reference TRBV19 and TRBJ1-2, is as follows: DGGITQSPKYLFRKEGQNVTLSCEQNLNHDAMYWYRQDPGQGLRLIYYSQIVNDFQKGDIAEGYSVSREKKESFPLTVTSAQKNPTAFYLCASSDLRTNYGYTFGSGTRLTVV.